The TCR beta chain described here comes from a study of blood T cell repertoires in COVID-19. Whole-study context: Some COVID-19 samples were acute and others convalescent; all came from the United States, Italy and Spain.

The CDR3 is 14 amino acids. The germline CDR1 and CDR2 sequences are MDHEN and SYDVKM. The ends lost 5 bases at V and 8 bases at J; junction bases unmatched: 9. Profiling relied on immunoSEQ multiplex PCR, and the TCRdb table lists in-frame clones only, not all of them. The repertoire holds a few hundred thousand clones, approximately 88% seen once, with more than 0.95% in the top ten. The receptor was isolated from a woman in her thirties or forties with acute COVID-19. The sample comprised PBMCs or T cells enriched from blood (not recorded which). The rearrangement links TRBV28 to TRBJ1-1; 9 nucleotides line up with TRBD1. The CDR3 bases are TGTGCCAGCAGTCTTTTTTCCGGGACAGGGGAAGCTTTCTTT. Encoded protein: CASSLFSGTGEAFF.